This T cell receptor (beta chain) emerged from a study of control samples from healthy donors and cancer patients. The CDR3 extends over 15 amino acids. Trimming stripped 2 bases from V and 0 bases from J, with 10 bases between. Looked up from germline, CDR1 is LNHDA and CDR2 is SQIVND (reference sequence). Repertoires were generated with immunoSEQ multiplex PCR, while TCRdb's copy carries only in-frame clones and drops some. The sample carries roughly 190,000 clones, roughly 91% recorded once. The chain recombines TRBV19 with TRBJ1-1; unclear D gene. The TCR comes from a young woman in good health. The sample consisted of blood. CDR3 in DNA: TGTGCCAGTAGTATATCGGGCGGGCTGAACACTGAAGCTTTCTTT. It codes for CASSISGGLNTEAFF.